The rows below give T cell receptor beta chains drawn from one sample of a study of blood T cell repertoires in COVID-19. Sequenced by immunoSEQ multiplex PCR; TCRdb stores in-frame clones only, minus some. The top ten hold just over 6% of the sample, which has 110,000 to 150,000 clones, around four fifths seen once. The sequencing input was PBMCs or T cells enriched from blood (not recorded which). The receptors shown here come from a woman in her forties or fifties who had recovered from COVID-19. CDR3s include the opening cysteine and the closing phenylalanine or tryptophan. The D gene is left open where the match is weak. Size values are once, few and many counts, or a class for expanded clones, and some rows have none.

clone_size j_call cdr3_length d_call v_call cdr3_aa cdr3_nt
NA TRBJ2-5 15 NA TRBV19 CASSIDQLGRETQYF TGTGCCAGTAGTATAGATCAACTAGGTAGAGAGACCCAGTACTTC
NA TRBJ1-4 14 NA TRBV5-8 CASSLWTGNEKLFF TGTGCCAGCAGCTTGTGGACGGGAAATGAAAAACTGTTTTTT
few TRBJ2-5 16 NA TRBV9 CASSVHGGASPETQYF TGTGCCAGCAGCGTTCATGGGGGGGCCTCTCCCGAGACCCAGTACTTC
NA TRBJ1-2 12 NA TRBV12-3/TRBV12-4 CASSFGRAGYTF TGTGCCAGCAGTTTCGGCAGGGCTGGCTACACCTTC
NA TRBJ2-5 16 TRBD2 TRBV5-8 CASRGLVGYYQETQYF TGTGCCAGCAGAGGACTAGTAGGATATTACCAAGAGACCCAGTACTTC
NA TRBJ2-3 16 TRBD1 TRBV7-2 CASSLGTGKWAATQYF TGTGCCAGCAGCTTAGGGACAGGGAAGTGGGCGGCGACGCAGTATTTT
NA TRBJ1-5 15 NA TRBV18 CASSPSKQGSQPQHF TGTGCCAGCTCACCAAGCAAACAGGGAAGTCAGCCCCAGCATTTT
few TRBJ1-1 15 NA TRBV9 CASSVEAQSGTEAFF TGTGCCAGCAGCGTAGAGGCACAGTCAGGCACTGAAGCTTTCTTT
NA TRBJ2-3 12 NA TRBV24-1 CATSVAGNTQYF TGTGCCACCAGTGTTGCAGGGAATACGCAGTATTTT
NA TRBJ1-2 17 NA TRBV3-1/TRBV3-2 CASSQDTSMDSPGGYTF TGTGCCAGCAGCCAAGACACTTCAATGGACAGCCCAGGGGGCTACACCTTC
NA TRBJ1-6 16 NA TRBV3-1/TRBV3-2 CASSHADRRDNSPLHF TGTGCCAGCAGCCACGCCGACAGAAGAGATAATTCACCCCTCCACTTT
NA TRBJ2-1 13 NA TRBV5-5 CASSLEWGGEQFF TGTGCCAGCAGCTTGGAATGGGGCGGTGAGCAGTTCTTC
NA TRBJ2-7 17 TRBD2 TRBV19 CASSKTSGGADVYEQYF TGTGCCAGTAGTAAGACTAGCGGGGGGGCCGATGTGTACGAGCAGTACTTC
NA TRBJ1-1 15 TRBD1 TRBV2 CASSEEGQGNTEAFF TGTGCCAGCAGTGAAGAGGGACAGGGAAACACTGAAGCTTTCTTT
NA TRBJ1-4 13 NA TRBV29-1 CSVSTGINEKLFF TGCAGCGTTTCGACAGGAATAAATGAAAAACTGTTTTTT
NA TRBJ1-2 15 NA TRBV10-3 CAISVGQVGGYGYTF TGTGCCATCAGTGTGGGGCAGGTGGGGGGGTATGGCTACACCTTC